This TCR beta chain was captured in a study of T cells in Graves' hyperthyroidism and ophthalmopathy. Overall study: Staff took peripheral blood when the initial diagnosis was made, before any treatment began.

Ophthalmopathy cases met thresholds of Clinical Activity Score at least 3, NOSPECS grade at least 4 and duration under 3 months. Investigators excluded patients with uncontrolled infection, other autoimmune disease, pregnancy or lactation. The CDR3 covers 20 residues. The germline V and J ends were trimmed by 4 bases and 1 base, with 22 bases remaining between them. CDR1 is KGHDR, CDR2 SFDVKD, per germline. TCR beta CDR3 region amplification was performed from RNA transcripts. A first-round RT-PCR of the TCR CDR3 used the HTBI primer set. TCRdb re-called the multiplex PCR reads through MiXCR, storing one row per CDR3 protein. The sample holds fewer than 650,000 distinct CDR3 sequences, 13% to 15% seen once. This clonotype appeared a few times.

The TCR was taken from a woman aged 18-29 years with Graves' ophthalmopathy. The sample consisted of blood. This chain connects TRBV24-1 to TRBJ2-6, with D possibly TRBD2 on 6 matching bases. CDR3 in amino acids: CATSDSGGPPWESGANVLTF. In DNA form, the CDR3 reads TGTGCCACCAGTGACTCTGGAGGGCCTCCTTGGGAGTCTGGGGCCAACGTCCTGACTTTC.